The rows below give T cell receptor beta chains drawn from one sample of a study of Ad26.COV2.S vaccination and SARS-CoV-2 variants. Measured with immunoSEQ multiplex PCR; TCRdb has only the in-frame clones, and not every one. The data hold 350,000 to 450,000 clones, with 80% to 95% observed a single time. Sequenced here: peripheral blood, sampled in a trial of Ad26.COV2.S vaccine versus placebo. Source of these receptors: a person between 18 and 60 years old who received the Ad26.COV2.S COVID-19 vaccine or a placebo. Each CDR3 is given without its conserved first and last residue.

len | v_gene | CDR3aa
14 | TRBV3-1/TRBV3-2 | ASSQDPAGVTDTQY
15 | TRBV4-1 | ASSQDTGTGSTGELF
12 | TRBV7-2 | ASSYDRGGQPQH
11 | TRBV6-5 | ASSPFQNYGYT
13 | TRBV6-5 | ASTQAGGPDNEQF
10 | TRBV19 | ASTGGYTEAF
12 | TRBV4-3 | ASSQGRGEYEQY
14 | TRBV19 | ASSAAGRALLYEQY
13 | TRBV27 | ASLRAGYGYTEAF
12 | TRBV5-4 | ASTSGTVDEKLF
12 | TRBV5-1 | ASMIYGPITEAF
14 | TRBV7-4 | ASSCRDRGFSYEQY
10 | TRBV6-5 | ASSTGEGGYT
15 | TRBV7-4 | ASSLAVDQGGQYGYT
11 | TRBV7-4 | ASSFKTSGGRY
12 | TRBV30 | AWSSNSGTDTQY
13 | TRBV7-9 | ASSLASGRNQPQH
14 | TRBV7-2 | ASSLGRAGRVTEAF
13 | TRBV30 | AWRTGRDRVNEQY
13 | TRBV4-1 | ASSQGNGVKETQY
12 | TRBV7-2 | ASRWGSGTNEQF
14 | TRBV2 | ASREGLAGAFYEQY
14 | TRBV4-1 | ASSQEFGQGGREQY
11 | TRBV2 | ASSEGDYNEQF